The 14 T cell receptor beta chains listed next were all sequenced from one sample in a study of cytomegalovirus exposure and HLA in healthy donors. Here immunoSEQ multiplex PCR was the method, and the copy in TCRdb shows in-frame clones only, minus some. The sample comprises 80,000 to 95,000 clones, approximately 93% of which are singletons, and 1.1% rests with the top ten. The sample consisted of PBMCs. The receptors were gathered from a woman in her 30s in good health and CMV-seropositive.

V gene TRBV28 combines with J gene TRBJ2-7; 7 bases line up with TRBD2. The CDR3 spans 13 residues. The V segment lost 7 bases and the J segment 2 bases; nucleotides outside the gene matches: 5. CDR1 MDHEN and CDR2 SYDVKM come from the germline V gene. The chain's CDR3 is CASTAGVPYEQYF. CDR3 coding DNA: TGTGCCAGCACGGCGGGAGTCCCCTACGAGCAGTACTTC.

The V gene is TRBV13, the J gene TRBJ1-1; D is ambiguous. The CDR3 is 13 residues long. V lost 5 bases, J lost 5 bases, and 12 bases lay in between. Per germline, CDR1 PRHDT and CDR2 FYEKMQ (reference sequence). The CDR3 nucleotides read TGTGCCAGCAGCAATCCCCCGTTGACTGAAGCTTTCTTT. Its protein product is CASSNPPLTEAFF.

This clone was counted a few times. The CDR3 sequence is CASSQDRVPDTQYF. Written as DNA, the CDR3 is TGTGCCAGCAGCCAAGATCGAGTTCCCGATACGCAGTATTTT. The genes are TRBV14 and TRBJ2-3; D remains unclear. V was clipped by 0 bases and J by 6 bases, with 10 bases between them. Germline V CDR1 and CDR2: SGHDN, FVKESK. This CDR3 is built from 14 residues.

The V gene is TRBV28, the J gene TRBJ2-2; tentative D call: TRBD1 (6 bases). The V end lost 8 bases, the J end lost 4 bases, and 11 bases lay between the germline ends. Germline V gene data show CDR1 as MDHEN and CDR2 as SYDVKM. The CDR3 totals 13 residues. The chain's CDR3 is CASGIQGTGELFF. The CDR3 nucleotides read TGTGCCAGCGGAATACAGGGCACCGGGGAGCTGTTTTTT.

J is TRBJ2-3 and V is TRBV14; no firm D call. CDR3 length equals 15 residues. Germline lookup yields CDR1 SGHDN and CDR2 FVKESK. V shed 1 base and J shed 4 bases, with 12 bases lying between them. This chain's CDR3 is CASSQVPQNADTQYF. CDR3 DNA: TGTGCCAGCAGCCAAGTCCCCCAGAACGCAGATACGCAGTATTTT.

CDR3 in amino acids: CASETGIGNTIYF. In DNA form, the CDR3 reads TGTGCCAGCGAGACAGGGATAGGAAACACCATATATTTT. This chain links TRBV10-3 with TRBJ1-3, with 7 bases identical to TRBD1. Germline V CDR1 and CDR2: ENHRY, SYGVKD. Losses at the gene ends were 10 bases for V and 4 bases for J; bases not matched to a gene: 7. CDR3 length: 13 amino acids.

The gene calls are TRBV5-5 and TRBJ2-7; 13 bases line up with TRBD2. The germline V gene has CDR1 SGHKS and CDR2 YYEKEE (reference sequence). The CDR3 has 15 amino acids. The ends lost 5 bases at V and 7 bases at J; junction bases unmatched: 9. CDR3 loop: CASRSGTSGIWEQYF. The CDR3 nucleotides are TGTGCCAGCAGGTCCGGGACTAGCGGGATCTGGGAGCAGTACTTC.

This chain joins TRBV28 and TRBJ2-1, with 7 positions matching TRBD2. Trimming at V came to 8 bases and at J to 3 bases, leaving 4 bases not matched to a gene. The germline V gene encodes CDR1 MDHEN and CDR2 SYDVKM. The CDR3 contains 13 residues. Written as DNA, the CDR3 is TGTGCCAGCTCTCGGGACTACTACAATGAGCAGTTCTTC. It is translated as CASSRDYYNEQFF.

This chain links TRBV5-1 with TRBJ1-4, with TRBD1 matching over 8 bases. Germline trimming cut 9 bases from V and 1 base from J; bases unmatched to any gene: 8. This CDR3 is built from 15 residues. The germline CDR1 and CDR2 sequences are SGHRS and YFSETQ. CDR3 bases: TGCGCCACCAGACAGGGGATAATAACTAATGAAAAACTGTTTTTT. Its translation: CATRQGIITNEKLFF.

This clone has only one observation. The chain recombines TRBV5-1 with TRBJ2-3; 11 nucleotides match TRBD2. CDR1 SGHRS and CDR2 YFSETQ come from the germline V gene. V was clipped by 4 bases and J by 3 bases; unmatched bases: 7. The CDR3 sequence is 16 residues long. Here the CDR3 DNA reads TGCGCCAGCAGCACGCTGACTAGCGGGAAAACAGATACGCAGTATTTT. Amino acids: CASSTLTSGKTDTQYF.

This chain connects TRBV15 to TRBJ2-3, with D unresolved. Germline assignment: CDR1 LNHNV and CDR2 YYDKDF (reference sequence). CDR3 length: 15 residues. Trimming removed 0 bases from V and 1 base from J, with 8 bases in between. CDR3 region: CATSRESGGTDTQYF. The CDR3, as DNA: TGTGCCACCAGCAGAGAATCAGGTGGCACAGATACGCAGTATTTT.

V usage is TRBV5-4 and J usage is TRBJ1-2, with D possibly TRBD1 on 6 matching bases. The CDR3 is 15 residues long. Germline values: CDR1 SGHNT, CDR2 YYREEE (reference sequence). The V end was cut by 0 bases, the J end by 4 bases, with 13 bases between. CDR3 sequence reads: CASSLAGQFTYGYTF. CDR3 in DNA: TGTGCCAGCAGCTTGGCCGGACAGTTTACCTATGGCTACACCTTC.

This clone was recorded once. The CDR3 bases are TGTGCCAGCAGCCAAGAGAGGAACGAGCAGTACTTC. Its translation: CASSQERNEQYF. The chain is built from TRBV4-2 and TRBJ2-7; D remains unclear. The CDR3 has 12 amino acids. V was pared by 0 bases and J by 5 bases, with 5 bases between. Germline CDR1 LGHNA, CDR2 YNFKEQ.

This chain joins TRBV2 and TRBJ2-7; 7 bases fit TRBD1. The CDR3 is 15 amino acids. The trim removed 6 bases at V and 4 bases at J, leaving 12 bases unmatched. CDR1 and CDR2 (germline): SNHLY, FYNNEI. The CDR3 nucleotides read TGTGCCAGCAGCTACGGGACAGAGACCTTTTACGAGCAGTACTTC. This translates into CASSYGTETFYEQYF.